This T cell receptor (beta chain) was retrieved from a study of CD8 T cells in ankylosing spondylitis. Findings and caveats of the study: Disease-linked clones bore a CD8+ phenotype and were relatively rare in peripheral blood.

TCRdb used MiXCR to reprocess the 5' RACE reads, holding one entry per CDR3 protein. Seen here are around 88,000 distinct CDR3 sequences, about 8.1% observed once, and the top ten hold 5.1%. This clonotype was counted ten times or more. Its antigen is undetermined. The length of the CDR3 is 14 residues. With 9 bases removed from V and 0 bases from J, the gap between germline ends came to 12 bases. Germline V gene sequence: CDR1 LGHDT, CDR2 YNNKEL (reference sequence). Sequencing was performed on blood, either unsorted or a sorted T cell fraction (not recorded which). The source of this sequence is a male donor with ankylosing spondylitis or in good health (not recorded which). The rearrangement uses TRBV3-1 and TRBJ2-1; D is unresolved. The CDR3, as DNA: TGTGCCAGTCAGTCAGGTACCTCCTACAATGAGCAGTTCTTC. Its protein product is CASQSGTSYNEQFF.